The clone carrying this T cell receptor beta chain was picked up a small number of times. Its antigen remains unidentified. Sequencing was performed with immunoSEQ multiplex PCR; in TCRdb, only in-frame clones are kept and a portion is missing. The sample consists of some 97,000 clones, around 90% of them appearing once. The source of the sample is a study of T cell responses to AZD1222 COVID-19 vaccine. Broader study findings: Elevations in Spike-specific TCR breadth and depth followed administration of two AZD1222 doses.

The CDR3 totals 15 residues. Germline CDR1 reads MGHDK; CDR2 reads SYGVNS. V was shortened by 5 bases and J by 0 bases, with 10 bases between the two germline ends. The gene calls are TRBV25-1 and TRBJ2-2; no clear D. This TCR was sampled from an adult in good health. The sample was peripheral blood, taken on day 0 of AZD1222 vaccination. In DNA, the CDR3 is TGTGCCAGCAGTAGACCCGACTCGAACACCGGGGAGCTGTTTTTT. This translates into CASSRPDSNTGELFF.